This note documents a single T cell receptor beta chain sequence. Its matching antigen is unknown. An even split of each subset's genomic DNA across several immunoSEQ plates was performed. Libraries were prepared by immunoSEQ multiplex PCR; TCRdb keeps only in-frame clonotypes and omits some of them. The table has a few million clones, roughly 95% seen once; the top ten hold more than 1.5%. The data are from a study of shared clonotypes between healthy human individuals. Study-level results: It was only blood that was sampled, and tissue repertoires likely differ. Naive subsets, compared against memory subsets, generally had larger estimated richness values. Non-shared clonotypes displayed generation probabilities falling below those of clonotypes present in all four donors.

The CDR3 contains 16 residues. Germline-derived CDR1 and CDR2 are SGHVS and FQNEAQ. Unmatched junction bases numbered 9, after V lost 2 bases and J lost 4 bases. Naive CD8 cells, CD45RO-negative and positively selected for CCR7, excluded terminally differentiated effector memory CD45RA+ cells. Sequencing was performed on naive CD8+ T cells from PBMCs. This receptor was identified in a man between 18 and 35 years old in good health. Some clones in this sample may be carry-over from other donors' samples. The chain combines TRBV7-8 with TRBJ2-7; 9 bases match TRBD2. The chain's CDR3 is CASSLRHSGSYYEQYF. The DNA of the CDR3 is TGTGCCAGCAGCTTACGCCATAGCGGGAGTTATTACGAGCAGTACTTC.